Each of the 5 T cell receptor beta chains below was sequenced from the same sample in a study of cytomegalovirus exposure and HLA in healthy donors. 13 Jbeta primers and 60 Vbeta primers were used for the PCR. Method: immunoSEQ multiplex PCR; TCRdb's copy keeps in-frame clones and lacks some. The table has about 130,000 clones, approximately 81% seen once. What was sequenced was PBMCs. These receptors were collected from a male donor in good health and CMV-seronegative.

The chain joins TRBV4-3 to TRBJ1-5; D is possibly TRBD1 (5 bases). Germline CDR1 is LGHNA and CDR2 is YSLEER. The V gene lost 5 bases and the J gene lost 5 bases, with 16 bases spanning the gap. The CDR3 loop spans 15 amino acids. The CDR3 is CASSENFRGDQPQHF. CDR3 DNA sequence: TGCGCCAGCAGCGAAAACTTCCGGGGGGATCAGCCCCAGCATTTT.

The J gene is TRBJ2-3, the V gene TRBV5-1, with 12 bases that match TRBD2. This CDR3 is 16 amino acids long. The germline V gene has CDR1 SGHRS and CDR2 YFSETQ. V shed 5 bases and J 3 bases; nucleotides not matched to a gene: 7. The CDR3 nucleotides are TGCGCCAGCAGTCGGAGACTAGCGGGAGTAACAGATACGCAGTATTTT. Translating gives CASSRRLAGVTDTQYF.

The V gene is TRBV7-9, the J gene TRBJ2-1; 8 bases are shared with TRBD1. V lost 5 bases and J lost 1; bases outside the gene matches: 7. The germline V gene encodes CDR1 SEHNR and CDR2 FQNEAQ (reference sequence). This CDR3 has 16 residues. The CDR3: CASSHAGGISYNEQFF. For the CDR3, the DNA is TGTGCCAGCAGCCACGCAGGGGGCATATCCTACAATGAGCAGTTCTTC. Variable domain in full (rest from reference TRBV7-9 and TRBJ2-1): DTGVSQNPRHKITKRGQNVTFRCDPISEHNRLYWYRQTLGQGPEFLTYFQNEAQLEKSRLLSDRFSAERPKGSFSTLEIQRTEQGDSAMYLCASSHAGGISYNEQFFGPGTRLTVL.

V gene TRBV9 combines with J gene TRBJ1-1; 10 nucleotides align to TRBD1. The CDR3 has 16 residues. Germline CDR1 reads SGDLS; CDR2 reads YYNGEE. With 0 bases clipped from V and 3 bases from J, the junction kept 5 bases outside the gene matches. The CDR3 reads CASSVATGTGDTEAFF. The CDR3 DNA reads TGTGCCAGCAGCGTAGCTACAGGGACAGGGGACACTGAAGCTTTCTTT.

V is TRBV27 and J is TRBJ1-2; 7 bases fit TRBD1. Germline CDR1 reads MNHEY; CDR2 reads SMNVEV (reference sequence). The junction had 9 bases not matched to a gene; V was cut back by 4 bases and J by 1 base. This CDR3 has 16 amino acids. CDR3 sequence reads: CASSSFTGADNYGYTF. The CDR3 nucleotides read TGTGCCAGCAGTTCTTTTACAGGGGCGGATAACTATGGCTACACCTTC.